This passage covers 13 T cell receptor beta chains from one sample sequenced in a study of Tregs in tolerant kidney transplant recipients. Sequencing was performed with immunoSEQ multiplex PCR; in TCRdb, only in-frame clones are kept and a portion is missing. Here the sample spans about 240,000 clones, 80% to 85% being singletons. The specimen sequenced was CD4+ T cells from blood. The receptors shown here come from a human donor in good health.

The chain recombines TRBV7-9 with TRBJ1-5; maybe TRBD1 (5 bases). V was pared by 5 bases and J by 3 bases, with 11 bases between. The germline V gene has CDR1 SEHNR and CDR2 FQNEAQ (reference sequence). The CDR3 has 14 residues. The CDR3 protein is CASSPRGHNQPQHF. In nucleotides, the CDR3 is TGTGCCAGCAGCCCAAGAGGACACAATCAGCCCCAGCATTTT.

This chain uses TRBV6-5 with TRBJ1-4; no firm D call. CDR3 size: 14 residues. Germline V CDR1 and CDR2: MNHEY, SVGAGI. V lost 2 bases and J 5 bases, leaving 9 bases between the germline ends. CDR3 in amino acids: CASSYRARNEKLFF. The CDR3 DNA follows: TGTGCCAGCAGTTACCGGGCAAGGAATGAAAAACTGTTTTTT.

This clone was found once. The rearrangement uses TRBV20-1 and TRBJ2-7, with D uncertain. This CDR3 is built from 11 residues. Trimming stripped 6 bases from V and 7 bases from J, with 13 bases between. CDR1 and CDR2 from the germline V gene are DFQATT and SNEGSKA (reference sequence). Here the CDR3 reads CSAPVYREQYF. The CDR3, as DNA: TGCAGTGCCCCAGTCTATAGGGAGCAGTACTTC.

In its sample, this clone was seen once. This chain connects TRBV6-5 to TRBJ2-1; D is ambiguous. Trimming stripped 7 bases from V and 5 bases from J, with 6 bases between. The germline CDR1 and CDR2 sequences are MNHEY and SVGAGI. There are 11 residues in the CDR3. The CDR3 loop is CASTGHNEQFF. CDR3 DNA sequence: TGTGCCAGCACTGGGCACAATGAGCAGTTCTTC.

The genes are TRBV5-4 and TRBJ1-2; D remains unclear. The CDR3 totals 15 residues. Germline CDR1 reads SGHNT; CDR2 reads YYREEE (reference sequence). V was cut by 2 bases and J by 7 bases, with 18 bases left in between. CDR3 nucleotide sequence: TGTGCCAGCAGCTTCCCCACCGGGAGGGCAAGTGGCTACACCTTC. This translates into CASSFPTGRASGYTF.

In the case of this clone: At the DNA level, this CDR3 is encoded by other sequences in the same sample as well. The chain links TRBV18 to TRBJ1-2; D call uncertain. The CDR3 has 14 residues. The ends were cut back, 4 bases at V and 5 bases at J, with 14 bases in the middle. Germline CDR1 KGHSH, CDR2 LQKENI. CDR3 residues: CASSRDFGQYGYTF. The CDR3 nucleotides are TGTGCCAGCTCACGCGACTTCGGCCAGTATGGCTACACCTTC.

A single count supports this clone. CDR3 residues: CASSELGLPYNEQFF. CDR3 nucleotides: TGTGCCAGCAGTGAGCTGGGACTACCGTACAATGAGCAGTTCTTC. The chain combines TRBV6-1 with TRBJ2-1, with TRBD2 identical over 7 bases. The CDR3 extends over 15 amino acids. The V gene's germline CDR1 is MNHNS and CDR2 SASEGT. V gave up 3 bases and J gave up 4 bases; unmatched junction bases: 6.

The genes are TRBV5-1 and TRBJ2-3; D call uncertain. The germline V gene encodes CDR1 SGHRS and CDR2 YFSETQ. Trimming pared 0 bases from V and 3 bases from J, leaving 14 bases between. This CDR3 has 16 residues. The CDR3 protein is CASSLVQAAETDTQYF. The CDR3 bases are TGCGCCAGCAGCTTGGTCCAAGCCGCCGAAACAGATACGCAGTATTTT.

The V gene is TRBV5-1, the J gene TRBJ2-1; D tentatively reads TRBD1 or TRBD2 (5 bases each). The CDR3 has 16 residues. Trimming removed 6 bases at V and 8 bases at J, with 24 bases between. CDR1 and CDR2 (germline): SGHRS, YFSETQ. The CDR3 sequence: CASTDKGTLYGDEQFF. In DNA form, the CDR3 reads TGCGCCAGCACCGATAAAGGGACCTTGTACGGGGATGAGCAGTTCTTC.

The chain employs TRBV5-1 and TRBJ1-1; D ambiguous. Germline V lookup: CDR1 SGHRS, CDR2 YFSETQ. This CDR3 has 14 amino acids. Trimming took off 2 bases at V and 1 base at J, with 9 bases between the two ends. For the CDR3, the DNA is TGCGCCAGCAGCTTATTTGGAGGGAACACTGAAGCTTTCTTT. This encodes CASSLFGGNTEAFF.

The V call is TRBV18, the J call TRBJ2-5; D is possibly TRBD2 (6 bases). Germline loops: CDR1 KGHSH, CDR2 LQKENI. The V gene lost 4 bases and the J gene lost 5 bases, with 17 bases spanning the gap. This CDR3 spans 15 amino acids. Here the CDR3 reads CASSRTRGAGETQYF. The CDR3 DNA sequence: TGTGCCAGCTCACGGACGCGGGGCGCAGGGGAGACCCAGTACTTC.

CDR3 residues: CASSSRNIPNTEAFF. The CDR3 DNA reads TGTGCCAGCAGTTCGCGAAATATCCCCAACACTGAAGCTTTCTTT. This chain joins TRBV6-1 and TRBJ1-1; D gene uncertain. V was clipped by 5 bases and J by 2 bases, with 15 bases between them. The CDR3 consists of 15 residues. Germline V gene sequence: CDR1 MNHNS, CDR2 SASEGT.

The V call is TRBV2, the J call TRBJ1-4; D is uncertain. V dropped 6 bases and J dropped 5 bases, with 7 bases sitting between them. This CDR3 is built from 12 residues. CDR1 and CDR2 (germline): SNHLY, FYNNEI. The CDR3 sequence: CASRGENEKLFF. CDR3 nucleotide sequence: TGTGCCAGCAGGGGAGAAAATGAAAAACTGTTTTTT.